The clone carrying this TCR beta chain was observed a single time. Generated by immunoSEQ multiplex PCR, the TCRdb table keeps only in-frame clones and is missing some. The sample consists of some 320,000 clones, under 90% of them appearing once. Seattle participants joined during active infection and were tracked over time. These data are taken from a study of blood T cell repertoires in COVID-19. Turning to the study itself: In each case, the material was cDNA or gDNA derived from T cells, B-cell-depleted T cells, or PBMCs.

Germline loops: CDR1 SGHRS, CDR2 YFSETQ. The ends were cut back, 1 base at V and 6 bases at J, with 5 bases in the middle. This CDR3 has 12 amino acids. This TCR was recovered from a woman in her twenties or thirties with COVID-19, enrolled during active disease. This chain links TRBV5-1 with TRBJ2-1; no firm D call. Sequenced sample: peripheral blood. The CDR3 spells CASSLISNEQFF. CDR3 DNA sequence: TGCGCCAGCAGCTTGATTAGCAATGAGCAGTTCTTC.